The 22 T cell receptor beta chains presented below share a single source sample, sequenced in a study of OX40 agonist ivuxolimab in advanced cancers. Generated by immunoSEQ multiplex PCR, the TCRdb table keeps only in-frame clones and is missing some. The table records around 76,000 clones, less than 90% of them present only once. The material sequenced was CD4+ or CD8+ T cells sorted from blood, taken in a trial of the OX40 agonist ivuxolimab. These receptors originate from an adult with an advanced solid tumor such as melanoma, head and neck, liver or kidney cancer.

The V gene is TRBV4-1, the J gene TRBJ2-4; no clear D. V lost 1 base to trimming and J lost 0 bases, with 13 bases between them. The CDR3 has 17 residues. CDR1 and CDR2 (germline): MGHRA, YSYEKL. In DNA form, the CDR3 reads TGCGCCAGCAGCCAAGTTGGGATCCCGCTAGCCAAAAACATTCAGTACTTC. Amino acids: CASSQVGIPLAKNIQYF.

This clone was seen just once. The gene calls are TRBV11-2 and TRBJ2-1, with TRBD1 as a possible D gene (5 bases). This CDR3 comprises 13 residues. The V and J ends lost 2 bases and 6 bases respectively, with 8 bases between them. Germline V gene lookup returns CDR1 SGHAT and CDR2 FQNNGV. The chain's CDR3 is CASSLLQGNEQFF. In DNA form, the CDR3 reads TGTGCCAGCAGCTTACTCCAGGGCAATGAGCAGTTCTTC.

This chain links TRBV18 with TRBJ2-5, with D perhaps matching TRBD2 (6 bases). The CDR3 has 15 amino acids. In germline, CDR1 is KGHSH, CDR2 LQKENI. Deletions cut 6 bases from V and 1 base from J, with 15 bases between. CDR3 nucleotide sequence: TGTGCCAGCTCCCTTCGGGACTTCACCCAAGAGACCCAGTACTTC. This encodes CASSLRDFTQETQYF. The whole variable domain, remainder taken from reference TRBV18 and TRBJ2-5, is NAGVMQNPRHLVRRRGQEARLRCSPMKGHSHVYWYRQLPEEGLKFMVYLQKENIIDESGMPKERFSAEFPKEGPSILRIQQVVRGDSAAYFCASSLRDFTQETQYFGPGTRLLVL.

This clone was seen a single time. The chain links TRBV11-2 to TRBJ2-7; TRBD2 matches 10 bases. Germline V gene data show CDR1 as SGHAT and CDR2 as FQNNGV. The CDR3 totals 17 residues. J lost 2 bases, V lost 5 bases, and 12 bases had no gene match. CDR3 nucleotides: TGTGCCAGCAGCCAAGATCGGGGAGCGGGAGGGCCCTACGAGCAGTACTTC. It codes for CASSQDRGAGGPYEQYF.

This sequence joins TRBV5-1 and TRBJ2-7, with a weak D call TRBD1 (5 bases). CDR1 and CDR2 (germline): SGHRS, YFSETQ. Trimming left V 4 bases short and J 7 bases short, with 24 bases between. This CDR3 comprises 16 residues. CDR3 protein: CASSTHLDRPGEEQYF. CDR3 nucleotides: TGCGCCAGCAGCACCCACCTAGACAGACCAGGTGAGGAGCAGTACTTC.

V is TRBV27 and J is TRBJ1-4; 8 bases fit TRBD1. The CDR3 has 15 amino acids. The J segment lost 7 bases and the V segment lost 5 bases, leaving 9 bases of the junction unmatched. Germline lookup yields CDR1 MNHEY and CDR2 SMNVEV (reference sequence). The CDR3 protein is CASSDAGTGREKLFF. DNA for the CDR3: TGTGCCAGCAGTGACGCCGGGACAGGTCGTGAAAAACTGTTTTTT. Filled out from reference TRBV27 and TRBJ1-4, the complete variable domain reads EAQVTQNPRYLITVTGKKLTVTCSQNMNHEYMSWYRQDPGLGLRQIYYSMNVEVTDKGDVPEGYKVSRKEKRNFPLILESPSPNQTSLYFCASSDAGTGREKLFFGSGTQLSVL.

The V gene is TRBV27, the J gene TRBJ1-5; the D gene is possibly TRBD1 (5 bases). Germline V gives CDR1 MNHEY, CDR2 SMNVEV (reference sequence). The CDR3 contains 19 residues. Trimming pared 3 bases from V and 9 bases from J, leaving 30 bases between. The CDR3 sequence: CASSLSASGVMGRFGPQHF. The DNA of the CDR3 is TGTGCCAGCAGTTTGTCAGCGTCGGGGGTGATGGGGCGGTTTGGGCCCCAGCATTTT.

The rearrangement joins TRBV27 to TRBJ1-5; D gene unclear. V lost 2 bases, J lost 0 bases, and 2 bases lay in between. The CDR3 covers 13 residues. Germline V gene data show CDR1 as MNHEY and CDR2 as SMNVEV (reference sequence). Here the CDR3 DNA reads TGTGCCAGCAGTTTAAGTAGCAATCAGCCCCAGCATTTT. Translated: CASSLSSNQPQHF.

The CDR3 reads CASAREDGYGYTF. In DNA, the CDR3 is TGTGCCAGTGCCCGCGAGGACGGCTATGGCTACACCTTC. The gene calls are TRBV5-4 and TRBJ1-2; D is unclear. Germline CDR1 is SGHNT and CDR2 is YYREEE (reference sequence). The CDR3 runs to 13 residues. V lost 8 bases and J 4 bases, leaving 15 bases between the germline ends.

The J gene is TRBJ1-4, the V gene TRBV13, with TRBD1 as a possible D gene (6 bases). Trimming took off 3 bases at V and 4 bases at J, with 15 bases between the two ends. Germline V gene sequence: CDR1 PRHDT, CDR2 FYEKMQ (reference sequence). The CDR3 length is 16 residues. The CDR3 reads CASSLRFRGGNEKLFF. Here the CDR3 DNA reads TGTGCCAGCAGCTTGAGATTTAGGGGGGGTAATGAAAAACTGTTTTTT. Drawing the rest from reference TRBV13 and TRBJ1-4, the complete variable domain is AAGVIQSPRHLIKEKRETATLKCYPIPRHDTVYWYQQGPGQDPQFLISFYEKMQSDKGSIPDRFSAQQFSDYHSELNMSSLELGDSALYFCASSLRFRGGNEKLFFGSGTQLSVL.

In DNA, the CDR3 is TGTGCCAGCAGGGGTCCCGACCATTCACCCCTCCACTTT. Amino acid sequence: CASRGPDHSPLHF. The chain links TRBV6-1 to TRBJ1-6; D not resolved. V was shortened by 6 bases and J by 8 bases, with 11 bases between the two germline ends. The CDR3 is 13 residues long. CDR1 and CDR2 from the germline V gene are MNHNS and SASEGT.

The CDR3 sequence is CSVAGTGTLPGGYTF. Here the CDR3 DNA reads TGCAGCGTCGCCGGGACAGGGACCCTCCCGGGGGGCTACACCTTC. This rearrangement joins TRBV29-1 to TRBJ1-2; 9 bases fit TRBD1. Germline V CDR1 and CDR2: SQVTM, ANQGSEA. The CDR3 is 15 residues long. V dropped 6 bases and J dropped 8; count of bases not matched to a gene: 16. Full variable domain (rest looked up from reference TRBV29-1 and TRBJ1-2): SAVISQKPSRDICQRGTSLTIQCQVDSQVTMMFWYRQQPGQSLTLIATANQGSEATYESGFVIDKFPISRPNLTFSTLTVSNMSPEDSSIYLCSVAGTGTLPGGYTFGSGTRLTVV.

This clone was recorded a few times. The CDR3 DNA sequence: TGCGCCAGCAGCTTGGCATCGTACGGGCAGGGCCACGAGCAGTACTTC. Residues: CASSLASYGQGHEQYF. The rearrangement joins TRBV5-1 to TRBJ2-7; D may be TRBD1 (5 bases). The CDR3 length is 16 residues. The V gene lost 0 bases and the J gene lost 5 bases, with 18 bases spanning the gap. Germline V lookup: CDR1 SGHRS, CDR2 YFSETQ.

The rearrangement joins TRBV4-2 to TRBJ1-4; possible D gene TRBD1, 5 bases. From germline, CDR1 is LGHNA and CDR2 YNFKEQ. The CDR3 totals 14 residues. Between the trimmed V and J ends, which lost 4 bases and 4 bases, there was a span of 10 bases. The CDR3 nucleotides are TGTGCCAGCAGCCTACAGGTCTTTAATGAAAAACTGTTTTTT. As protein: CASSLQVFNEKLFF.

V and J are TRBV2 and TRBJ2-1; D call uncertain. There are 15 residues in the CDR3. Germline loops: CDR1 SNHLY, CDR2 FYNNEI. V lost 6 bases, J lost 0 bases, and 12 bases lay in between. The CDR3 DNA sequence: TGTGCCAGCAGCCCGGCGGCGCTCTCCTACAATGAGCAGTTCTTC. Translation gives CASSPAALSYNEQFF.

V gene TRBV7-9 combines with J gene TRBJ2-2; 7 bases align to TRBD2. The junction had 10 bases not matched to a gene; V was cut back by 8 bases and J by 4 bases. Per germline, CDR1 SEHNR and CDR2 FQNEAQ (reference sequence). This CDR3 contains 15 residues. CDR3 DNA sequence: TGTGCCAGCGTACCCCCGACTAGCCGCACCGGGGAGCTGTTTTTT. Protein sequence: CASVPPTSRTGELFF. The full variable domain, its missing parts supplied by reference TRBV7-9 and TRBJ2-2, is DTGVSQNPRHKITKRGQNVTFRCDPISEHNRLYWYRQTLGQGPEFLTYFQNEAQLEKSRLLSDRFSAERPKGSFSTLEIQRTEQGDSAMYLCASVPPTSRTGELFFGEGSRLTVL.

The V call is TRBV7-2, the J call TRBJ1-5, with 10 bases identical to TRBD1. Germline V lookup: CDR1 SGHTA, CDR2 FQGNSA. This CDR3 comprises 13 residues. The trim removed 4 bases at V and 7 bases at J, leaving 1 base unmatched. CDR3 coding DNA: TGTGCCAGCAGCTGGGACAGGGGACAGCCCCAGCATTTT. This gives the protein CASSWDRGQPQHF.

The chain has TRBV19 and TRBJ2-2; D possibly corresponds to TRBD2 (5 bases). V shed 5 bases and J shed 8 bases, with 24 bases lying between them. The germline gives CDR1 LNHDA, CDR2 SQIVND (reference sequence). This CDR3 has 17 amino acids. In nucleotides, the CDR3 is TGTGCCAGTAGTCCCCCCTGGGTAGCGAGCTTGACAGGGGAGCTGTTTTTT. Protein sequence: CASSPPWVASLTGELFF.

This clone showed up just a few times. The V gene is TRBV5-1, the J gene TRBJ2-2, with 10 bases aligning to TRBD2. Trimming cost V 6 bases and J 7 bases; bases outside gene matches: 9. The CDR3 runs 15 residues. Germline assignment: CDR1 SGHRS and CDR2 YFSETQ. Written as DNA, the CDR3 is TGCGCCAGCACGGAACTAGCGGGATCGGGCGGGGAGCTGTTTTTT. This sequence encodes CASTELAGSGGELFF. Variable domain in full (rest from reference TRBV5-1 and TRBJ2-2): KAGVTQTPRYLIKTRGQQVTLSCSPISGHRSVSWYQQTPGQGLQFLFEYFSETQRNKGNFPGRFSGRQFSNSRSEMNVSTLELGDSALYLCASTELAGSGGELFFGEGSRLTVL.

V usage is TRBV6-4 and J usage is TRBJ1-1; no clear D. V lost 6 bases to trimming and J lost 5 bases, with 13 bases between them. The CDR3 covers 13 residues. The germline gives CDR1 MRHNA, CDR2 SNTAGT. CDR3 DNA sequence: TGTGCCAGCAGCTACCGGGGAGGAACTGAAGCTTTCTTT. It codes for CASSYRGGTEAFF.

The chain links TRBV19 to TRBJ2-1; 9 bases line up with TRBD2. The J segment lost 2 bases and the V segment lost 1 base, leaving 3 bases of the junction unmatched. Germline CDR1 reads LNHDA; CDR2 reads SQIVND (reference sequence). The CDR3 runs to 16 residues. In DNA, the CDR3 is TGTGCCAGTAGTATAGGTCCTAGCGGGACCTACAATGAGCAGTTCTTC. Translated: CASSIGPSGTYNEQFF.

This clone has more than one count but fewer than ten. The V call is TRBV7-6, the J call TRBJ2-3; D is unresolved. Trimming left V 0 bases short and J 2 bases short, with 3 bases between. The CDR3 is 13 amino acids. Germline V gene sequence: CDR1 SGHVS, CDR2 FNYEAQ. In DNA, the CDR3 is TGTGCCAGCAGCTTAGCTGTCACAGATACGCAGTATTTT. It specifies CASSLAVTDTQYF.